The clone carrying this TCR beta chain has a count of ten or more. These data originate in a study of T cells after yellow fever vaccination. Study background: It was SMART-Seq v4 Ultra Low Input that prepared the fractions with low cell numbers.

Germline lookup yields CDR1 SGHKS and CDR2 YYEKEE (reference sequence). The CDR3 runs to 16 residues. With 6 bases removed from V and 5 bases from J, the gap between germline ends came to 21 bases. A process of 5'RACE template switching, which added a universal primer site and UMIs, was used to make TCR cDNA. One entry per CDR3 protein results from TCRdb running MiXCR on the 5' RACE reads. The sample has 110,000 to 150,000 distinct CDR3 sequences; roughly 6.7% are singletons. The material sequenced was CD4+ T cells sorted from PBMCs, taken 10 days after the yellow fever booster vaccination. The chain is built from TRBV5-5 and TRBJ2-1; possibly TRBD1 for D (6 bases). This TCR came from a man aged 30-40 years who received the YFV17D yellow fever vaccine. The CDR3 DNA reads TGTGCCAGCACAGCGGAACAGGGAAGAAACCACAATGAGCAGTTCTTC. The encoded protein is CASTAEQGRNHNEQFF. Variable domain in full (rest from reference TRBV5-5 and TRBJ2-1): DAGVTQSPTHLIKTRGQQVTLRCSPISGHKSVSWYQQVLGQGPQFIFQYYEKEERGRGNFPDRFSARQFPNYSSELNVNALLLGDSALYLCASTAEQGRNHNEQFFGPGTRLTVL.